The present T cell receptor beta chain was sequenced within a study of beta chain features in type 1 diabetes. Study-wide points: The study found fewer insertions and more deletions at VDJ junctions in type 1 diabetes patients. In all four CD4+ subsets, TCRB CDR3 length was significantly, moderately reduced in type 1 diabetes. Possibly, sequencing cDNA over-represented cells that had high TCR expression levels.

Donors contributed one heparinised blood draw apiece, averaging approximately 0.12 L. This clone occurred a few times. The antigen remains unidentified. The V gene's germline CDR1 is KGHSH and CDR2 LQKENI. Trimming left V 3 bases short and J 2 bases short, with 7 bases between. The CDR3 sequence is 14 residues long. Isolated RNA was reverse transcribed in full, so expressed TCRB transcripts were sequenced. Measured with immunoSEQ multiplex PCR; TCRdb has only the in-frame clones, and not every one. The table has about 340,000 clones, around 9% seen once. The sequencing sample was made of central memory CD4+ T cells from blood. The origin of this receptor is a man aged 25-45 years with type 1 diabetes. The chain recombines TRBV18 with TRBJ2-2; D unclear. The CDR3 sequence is CASSPQLNTGELFF. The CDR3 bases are TGTGCCAGCTCACCGCAGTTAAACACCGGGGAGCTGTTTTTT.